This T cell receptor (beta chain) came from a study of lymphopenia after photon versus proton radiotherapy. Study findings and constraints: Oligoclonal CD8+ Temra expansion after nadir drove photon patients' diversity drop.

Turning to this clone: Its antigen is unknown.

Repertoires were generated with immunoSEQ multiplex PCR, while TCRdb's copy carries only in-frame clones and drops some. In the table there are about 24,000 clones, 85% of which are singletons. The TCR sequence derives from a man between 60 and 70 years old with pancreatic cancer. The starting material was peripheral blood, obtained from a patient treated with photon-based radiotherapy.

The DNA for the CDR3 is TGTGCCGGGAGACAGGGAGGGACTGAAGCTTTCTTT. This gives the protein CAGRQGGTEAFF. This chain connects TRBV6-6 to TRBJ1-1, with TRBD1 matching 7 bases. This CDR3 is built from 12 residues. The V gene's germline CDR1 is MNHNY and CDR2 SVGAGI (reference sequence). The J segment lost 5 bases and the V segment lost 11 bases, leaving 8 bases of the junction unmatched.